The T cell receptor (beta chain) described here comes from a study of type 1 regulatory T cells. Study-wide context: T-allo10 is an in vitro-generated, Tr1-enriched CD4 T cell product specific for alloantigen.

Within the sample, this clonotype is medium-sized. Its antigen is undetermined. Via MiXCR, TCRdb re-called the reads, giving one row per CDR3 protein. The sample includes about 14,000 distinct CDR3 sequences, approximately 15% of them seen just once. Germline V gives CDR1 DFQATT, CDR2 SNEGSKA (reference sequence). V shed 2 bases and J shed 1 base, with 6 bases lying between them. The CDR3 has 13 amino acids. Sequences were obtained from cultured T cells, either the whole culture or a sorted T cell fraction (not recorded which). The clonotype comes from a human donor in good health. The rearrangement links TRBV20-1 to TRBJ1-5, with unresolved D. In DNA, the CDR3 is TGCAGTGCTAGACCGGGAAGCAATCAGCCCCAGCATTTT. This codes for CSARPGSNQPQHF.